This T cell receptor (beta chain) emerged from a study of blood T cell repertoires in COVID-19. Overall study context: From the United States, Italy and Spain came samples of acute and convalescent COVID-19.

The CDR3 covers 16 residues. V lost 6 bases and J 0 bases, leaving 12 bases between the germline ends. Participants' reported clinical history set cohort assignment. Data came from immunoSEQ multiplex PCR; TCRdb stores just in-frame clones and leaves some out. The table lists over 350,000 clones, 87% of them singletons. This chain links TRBV23-1 with TRBJ2-6; tentatively, D is TRBD2 (5 bases). TRBV23-1 is an ORF, with its function uncertain. This clonotype was obtained from a young woman with acute COVID-19. The sequenced sample was PBMCs or T cells enriched from blood (not recorded which). In DNA, the CDR3 is TGCGCCAGCAGGCGGGTAGGGTTCTCTGGGGCCAACGTCCTGACTTTC. Translated: CASRRVGFSGANVLTF.